This TCR beta chain stems from a study of blood T cells in healthy people across ages. Germline loops: CDR1 SGHRS, CDR2 YFSETQ. V dropped 4 bases and J dropped 6 bases, with 10 bases sitting between them. The CDR3 length is 12 residues. With a J-beta primer mix and a sample-barcoded 5' primer, a second PCR ran roughly 7 to 11 cycles. The yield of each sample was at least 2.5 million CDR3-containing paired-end reads. TCRdb reprocessed the 5' RACE reads via MiXCR and lists one record per CDR3 protein. Found here are some 1.8 million distinct CDR3 sequences, about two fifths of them singletons; the top ten hold 20% to 25%. The donors, aged about 6 to 100, were healthy Caucasians from Russia. Each individual donor underwent a draw of ten milliliters of peripheral blood. Total RNA amounts of at least 5.5 micrograms were extracted per sample.

Sequenced: blood. V gene TRBV5-1 combines with J gene TRBJ2-5; no reliable D call. The source is a human donor in good health. Here the CDR3 reads CASSPPSKTQYF. CDR3 DNA: TGCGCCAGCAGCCCCCCATCGAAGACCCAGTACTTC.